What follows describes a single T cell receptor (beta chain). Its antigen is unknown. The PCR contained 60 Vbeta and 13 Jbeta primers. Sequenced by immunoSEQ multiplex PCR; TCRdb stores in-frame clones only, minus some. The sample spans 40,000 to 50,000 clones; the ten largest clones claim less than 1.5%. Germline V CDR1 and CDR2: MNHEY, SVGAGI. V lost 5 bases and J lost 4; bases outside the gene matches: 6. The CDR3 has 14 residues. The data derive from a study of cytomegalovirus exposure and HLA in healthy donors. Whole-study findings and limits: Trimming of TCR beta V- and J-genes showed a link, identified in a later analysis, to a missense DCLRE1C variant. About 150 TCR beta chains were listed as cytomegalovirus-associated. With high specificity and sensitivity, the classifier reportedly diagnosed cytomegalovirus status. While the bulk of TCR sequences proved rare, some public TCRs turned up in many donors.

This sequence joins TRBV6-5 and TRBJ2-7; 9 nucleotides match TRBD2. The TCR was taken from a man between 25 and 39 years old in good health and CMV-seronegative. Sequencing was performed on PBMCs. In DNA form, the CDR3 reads TGTGCCAGCAGTGCCTATAGCGGGAGTTACGAGCAGTACTTC. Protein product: CASSAYSGSYEQYF.